One TCR beta chain is described in this entry. Clones were read by immunoSEQ multiplex PCR, and TCRdb kept only the in-frame ones, dropping some. The table lists roughly 100,000 clones, around 88% of them singletons. The sample originates from a study of control samples from healthy donors and cancer patients. Sequencing was done on a sample of blood. The receptor comes from a man between 25 and 39 years old in good health.

CDR3 loop: CASSLRTITGEQYF. DNA of the CDR3: TGTGCCAGCAGCTTGCGGACTATAACGGGAGAGCAGTACTTC. The genes are TRBV7-2 and TRBJ2-7, with D perhaps TRBD2 (6 bases). The CDR3 totals 14 residues. Trimming removed 3 bases at V and 7 bases at J, with 16 bases between. Germline CDR1 reads SGHTA; CDR2 reads FQGNSA.